A single sample is the source of the 6 T cell receptor beta chains below, sequenced in a study of OX40 agonist ivuxolimab in advanced cancers. Here immunoSEQ multiplex PCR was the method, and the copy in TCRdb shows in-frame clones only, minus some. Of some 79,000 clones in the sample, 88% were seen once. The sample was CD4+ or CD8+ T cells sorted from blood, taken in a trial of the OX40 agonist ivuxolimab. All receptors derive from an adult with an advanced solid tumor such as melanoma, head and neck, liver or kidney cancer.

CDR3 residues: CASSRPPGSYNEQFF. In DNA form, the CDR3 reads TGTGCCAGCTCACGGCCCCCTGGGTCCTACAATGAGCAGTTCTTC. The chain recombines TRBV18 with TRBJ2-1, with D uncertain. The germline V and J ends were trimmed by 4 bases and 1 base, with 11 bases remaining between them. This CDR3 has 15 residues. CDR1 is KGHSH and CDR2 is LQKENI in the germline V gene.

This clone was detected once. J is TRBJ2-3 and V is TRBV7-9; TRBD2 agrees at 8 bases. The CDR3 runs to 12 residues. Germline V gives CDR1 SEHNR, CDR2 FQNEAQ (reference sequence). The ends lost 1 base at V and 11 bases at J; junction bases unmatched: 2. CDR3 in amino acids: CASSLESGGQYF. The CDR3 nucleotides read TGTGCCAGCAGCTTAGAAAGCGGGGGGCAGTATTTT.

This sequence joins TRBV9 and TRBJ2-6, with a weak D call TRBD1 (6 bases). This CDR3 comprises 18 residues. The germline V gene has CDR1 SGDLS and CDR2 YYNGEE. With 0 bases removed from V and 2 bases from J, the gap between germline ends came to 15 bases. CDR3 nucleotides: TGTGCCAGCAGCGTAGGACAGGCAAACCTACCTGGGGCCAACGTCCTGACTTTC. Translation: CASSVGQANLPGANVLTF.

J is TRBJ2-7 and V is TRBV7-2; D perhaps matches TRBD2 (6 bases). V was shortened by 1 base and J by 2 bases, with 21 bases between the two germline ends. The CDR3 extends over 18 amino acids. Germline V gives CDR1 SGHTA, CDR2 FQGNSA. DNA of the CDR3: TGTGCCAGCAGCTTAGATTTGAGTATCGGGACTTCCCCCTACGAGCAGTACTTC. This gives the protein CASSLDLSIGTSPYEQYF.

Note on this clone: The identical CDR3 is also encoded by other nucleotide sequences in the sample. The chain carries TRBV6-6 and TRBJ2-7; the D gene is possibly TRBD1 (6 bases). Trimming removed 9 bases from V and 7 bases from J, with 16 bases in between. This CDR3 has 12 amino acids. The germline V gene has CDR1 MNHNY and CDR2 SVGAGI (reference sequence). The CDR3 coding sequence is TGTGCCAGTAGCCCACAGGGTTGGGAGCAGTACTTC. Residues: CASSPQGWEQYF.

The CDR3 DNA reads TGTGCCAGTTCTAGAGGCAGCGGGGGCTCTTATCAGCCCCAGCATTTT. Translated, it gives CASSRGSGGSYQPQHF. V and J are TRBV19 and TRBJ1-5, with TRBD1 as a possible D gene (6 bases). Germline CDR1 reads LNHDA; CDR2 reads SQIVND (reference sequence). The V end was cut by 8 bases, the J end by 5 bases, with 22 bases between. The CDR3 sequence is 16 residues long.